These 17 T cell receptor beta chains were sequenced from one sample in a study of T cell responses to AZD1222 COVID-19 vaccine. Sequencing was performed with immunoSEQ multiplex PCR; in TCRdb, only in-frame clones are kept and a portion is missing. Of roughly 150,000 clones detected, roughly nine tenths appear once; the ten largest clones hold 1% to 1.5%. The sequences come from peripheral blood, collected 28 days after the second AZD1222 dose. The origin of the receptors is an adult who received the AZD1222 COVID-19 vaccine.

The chain joins TRBV5-6 to TRBJ2-5; no firm D call. Deletions cut 3 bases from V and 4 bases from J, with 10 bases between. CDR1 is SGHDT and CDR2 is YYEEEE in the germline V gene. There are 13 residues in the CDR3. CDR3 protein: CASSSIGAETQYF. For the CDR3, the DNA is TGTGCCAGCAGCTCCATTGGAGCAGAGACCCAGTACTTC.

The rearrangement uses TRBV20-1 and TRBJ2-3; D is unclear. The CDR3 spans 10 residues. Per the germline V gene, CDR1 is DFQATT and CDR2 is SNEGSKA (reference sequence). The V end lost 6 bases, the J end lost 3 bases, and 4 bases lay between the germline ends. In DNA form, the CDR3 reads TGCAGTGCGGAAACAGATACGCAGTATTTT. Its translation: CSAETDTQYF.

This clone occurred once. The rearrangement links TRBV27 to TRBJ1-1; no definite D call. Germline V gene data show CDR1 as MNHEY and CDR2 as SMNVEV (reference sequence). The CDR3 is 11 residues long. Trimming took 7 bases from V and 1 from J, leaving 4 bases between them. The CDR3 DNA reads as TGTGCCAGCACGGGGAACACTGAAGCTTTCTTT. Encoded protein: CASTGNTEAFF.

The CDR3 nucleotides read TGTGCCAGCAGCTTGGAAGGCTGGACTGAAGCTTTCTTT. It specifies CASSLEGWTEAFF. The genes are TRBV5-4 and TRBJ1-1; the D is unclear. Germline assignment: CDR1 SGHNT and CDR2 YYREEE (reference sequence). Trimming removed 0 bases from V and 5 bases from J, with 8 bases in between. This CDR3 is 13 amino acids long.

The J gene is TRBJ2-3, the V gene TRBV21-1. TRBV21-1 is marked as a pseudogene. The CDR3 has 15 amino acids. CDR3 sequence reads: CASSRAVTSTDTQYF. The CDR3 region has the DNA TGTGCCAGCAGCAGGGCGGTTACTAGCACAGATACGCAGTATTTT.

This chain connects TRBV9 to TRBJ1-2; 7 nucleotides agree with TRBD1. With V trimmed by 0 bases and J by 2 bases, 4 bases remained unmatched. The CDR3 contains 15 residues. Germline lookup yields CDR1 SGDLS and CDR2 YYNGEE. The CDR3 DNA is TGTGCCAGCAGCGTAGAAGGGACAGAGAACTATGGCTACACCTTC. Encoded protein: CASSVEGTENYGYTF.

The chain employs TRBV5-1 and TRBJ2-7; no clear D. Germline V CDR1 and CDR2: SGHRS, YFSETQ. The CDR3 sequence is 12 residues long. V dropped 0 bases and J dropped 2 bases, with 3 bases sitting between them. The CDR3 bases are TGCGCCAGCAGCTTGGAGGCCTACGAGCAGTACTTC. Amino acids: CASSLEAYEQYF.

The V and J genes are TRBV21-1 and TRBJ2-7; the table's TRBD2 call for D was not verified on the DNA. TRBV21-1 has pseudogene status. The CDR3 sequence is 16 residues long. The CDR3 here is CASSTFPGGSYYEQYF. CDR3 nucleotide sequence: TGTGCCAGCAGCACCTTCCCCGGGGGGTCGTACTACGAGCAGTACTTC.

V gene TRBV7-8 combines with J gene TRBJ2-2; 8 positions agree with TRBD1. Germline V gene sequence: CDR1 SGHVS, CDR2 FQNEAQ. The CDR3 contains 17 residues. The J segment lost 2 bases and the V segment lost 5 bases, leaving 10 bases of the junction unmatched. The CDR3 loop is CASSPLPDRANTGELFF. The DNA for the CDR3 is TGTGCCAGCAGCCCCCTTCCGGACAGGGCTAACACCGGGGAGCTGTTTTTT.

The chain links TRBV5-1 to TRBJ2-1, with 10 bases aligning to TRBD2. V shed 0 bases and J 5 bases; nucleotides not matched to a gene: 2. Germline V gives CDR1 SGHRS, CDR2 YFSETQ. The CDR3 is 15 residues long. DNA of the CDR3: TGCGCCAGCAGCTTGGGACTAGCGGGCGACAATGAGCAGTTCTTC. This gives the protein CASSLGLAGDNEQFF.

This rearrangement joins TRBV11-1 to TRBJ1-2; D perhaps matches TRBD1 (6 bases). Per germline, CDR1 SGHAT and CDR2 FQDESV (reference sequence). The CDR3 is 16 residues long. The ends were cut back, 2 bases at V and 1 base at J, with 14 bases in the middle. The CDR3 bases are TGTGCCAGCAGCTTAAAGTCGGGGGCCATTAACTATGGCTACACCTTC. It encodes CASSLKSGAINYGYTF.

V is TRBV10-3 and J is TRBJ2-7; no clear D. The CDR3 covers 14 residues. Germline lookup yields CDR1 ENHRY and CDR2 SYGVKD. V gave up 6 bases and J gave up 2 bases, with 14 bases separating them. The CDR3 reads CAIREDTEPYEQYF. The CDR3 bases are TGTGCCATCAGGGAAGACACCGAACCCTACGAGCAGTACTTC.

A few counts support this clone. The chain has TRBV11-2 and TRBJ2-3; 8 bases map to TRBD2. Germline assignment: CDR1 SGHAT and CDR2 FQNNGV. The CDR3 sequence is 16 residues long. Losses at the gene ends were 5 bases for V and 3 bases for J; bases not matched to a gene: 10. The CDR3 DNA sequence: TGTGCCAGCAGCAGCACTAGCGGATTGGCTACAGATACGCAGTATTTT. Encoded protein: CASSSTSGLATDTQYF. Full variable domain (rest looked up from reference TRBV11-2 and TRBJ2-3): EAGVAQSPRYKIIEKRQSVAFWCNPISGHATLYWYQQILGQGPKLLIQFQNNGVVDDSQLPKDRFSAERLKGVDSTLKIQPAKLEDSAVYLCASSSTSGLATDTQYFGPGTRLTVL.

The CDR3 is CASTPQGSNQPQHF. DNA of the CDR3: TGTGCCAGTACCCCTCAGGGGAGCAATCAGCCCCAGCATTTT. This chain uses TRBV19 with TRBJ1-5, with D tentatively TRBD1 (6 bases). The CDR3 is made up of 14 amino acids. The germline V gene encodes CDR1 LNHDA and CDR2 SQIVND (reference sequence). Trimming stripped 7 bases from V and 1 base from J, with 11 bases between.

This chain connects TRBV2 to TRBJ1-5; no clear D gene. V lost 1 base to trimming and J lost 0 bases, with 10 bases between them. The CDR3 loop spans 16 amino acids. Germline lookup yields CDR1 SNHLY and CDR2 FYNNEI. This chain's CDR3 is CASSEEAQYSNQPQHF. Here the CDR3 DNA reads TGTGCCAGCAGTGAAGAAGCACAATATAGCAATCAGCCCCAGCATTTT.

The chain is built from TRBV27 and TRBJ2-3, with 13 bases aligning to TRBD2. From germline, CDR1 is MNHEY and CDR2 SMNVEV (reference sequence). Losses at the gene ends were 7 bases for V and 6 bases for J; bases not matched to a gene: 10. This CDR3 is 16 amino acids long. The CDR3 nucleotides are TGTGCCAGCAAAAGAATAGGACTAGCGGGAGCCGATACGCAGTATTTT. Its protein is CASKRIGLAGADTQYF.

The CDR3 DNA sequence: TGTGCCAGCAGTCCGACCGGACACCAACAAGAGACCCAGTACTTC. This encodes CASSPTGHQQETQYF. The chain employs TRBV28 and TRBJ2-5; TRBD1 is a possible D gene (5 bases). This CDR3 is 15 amino acids long. Trimming stripped 5 bases from V and 2 bases from J, with 15 bases between. CDR1 MDHEN and CDR2 SYDVKM come from the germline V gene.